Listed below are T cell receptor beta chains from one sample, sequenced in a study of PD-1 blockade in classical Hodgkin lymphoma. Using immunoSEQ multiplex PCR, the repertoire was profiled, and TCRdb retains in-frame clones only, with some absent. The data hold tens of thousands of clones, with roughly 73% observed a single time. The sample was peripheral blood mononuclear cells (PBMCs), taken at baseline. Receptor source: a human donor with classical Hodgkin lymphoma. The CDR3 runs from the conserved cysteine through the conserved F or W. The order of the fields is J gene, CDR3 length, V gene, clone size, D gene, CDR3 DNA, CDR3 protein. A D gene is named only where the DNA matches it firmly. Size tells how often a clone was seen (once, few, many) or the class of an expanded clone, and some rows leave it out.

TRBJ2-7,16,TRBV7-2,once,TRBD1,TGTGCCAGCAGCTTAGTTGGCAGGGGGCGACCCTACGAGCAGTACTTC,CASSLVGRGRPYEQYF
TRBJ1-6,13,TRBV15,-,-,TGTGCCACCAGCGAGGATGCTAATTCACCCCTCCACTTT,CATSEDANSPLHF
TRBJ2-7,14,TRBV7-8,-,-,TGTGCCAGCAGCTTATCCCCAGGGCCTTACGAGCAGTACTTC,CASSLSPGPYEQYF
TRBJ1-1,14,TRBV10-3,-,-,TGTGCCATCAGCTCAGGGGTTATGAACACTGAAGCTTTCTTT,CAISSGVMNTEAFF
TRBJ2-3,15,TRBV18,-,-,TGTGCCAGCTCTCGCGAGGACGGGGGAACAGATACGCAGTATTTT,CASSREDGGTDTQYF
TRBJ2-3,17,TRBV11-1,-,-,TGTGCCAGCAGCTTAAGCGGGAGGACAGGGTACACAGATACGCAGTATTTT,CASSLSGRTGYTDTQYF
TRBJ2-7,15,TRBV9,once,-,TGTGCCAGCAGCGTAGGTGAGGATCATTCCTACGAGCAGTACTTC,CASSVGEDHSYEQYF
TRBJ2-7,14,TRBV9,-,TRBD1,TGTGCCAGCAGCGTTACAGGGGGGTCCTACGAGCAGTACTTC,CASSVTGGSYEQYF
TRBJ1-1,19,TRBV4-3,-,TRBD1,TGCGCCAGCAGCCTCACCATAATAGGGGACAGGGGTTTGAACACTGAAGCTTTCTTT,CASSLTIIGDRGLNTEAFF
TRBJ2-3,13,TRBV6-1,-,-,TGTGCCAGCAGTGAAGCTGCCCCAGATACGCAGTATTTT,CASSEAAPDTQYF
TRBJ1-2,13,TRBV6-1,-,-,TGTGCCAGCAGTGAATGGGCTAACTATGGCTACACCTTC,CASSEWANYGYTF
TRBJ2-5,16,TRBV7-2,-,TRBD1,TGTGCCAGCAGCTACATCAGGGGGCGGAGGCAAGAGACCCAGTACTTC,CASSYIRGRRQETQYF
TRBJ1-1,14,TRBV6-5,once,-,TGTGCCAGCAGCTCCCGGACTGAAAGGGCTGAAGCTTTCTTT,CASSSRTERAEAFF
TRBJ2-5,16,TRBV30,-,TRBD2,TGTGCCTGGAGTAACTCCGGGAGGGGGGGAAGAAAGACCCAGTACTTC,CAWSNSGRGGRKTQYF
TRBJ1-3,15,TRBV7-2,once,-,TGTGCCAGCAGCTTACAGTCGGACTCTGGAAACACCATATATTTT,CASSLQSDSGNTIYF
TRBJ1-2,16,TRBV21-1,-,-,TGTGCCAGCAGCAAAGTCGAGACAGGGGTAGACTATGGCTACACCTTC,CASSKVETGVDYGYTF
TRBJ1-4,15,TRBV5-1,-,-,TGCGCCAGCAGTATGAGTTTTTTGACTAATGAAAAACTGTTTTTT,CASSMSFLTNEKLFF
TRBJ2-7,15,TRBV2,-,-,TGTGCCAGCAGTCCTACAGGCCTCCGGTGGGGGGAGCAGTACTTC,CASSPTGLRWGEQYF
TRBJ2-1,17,TRBV7-9,-,-,TGTGCCAGCAGCTTAGGGGCCAACAGGGTACGATGGAATGAGCAGTTCTTC,CASSLGANRVRWNEQFF
TRBJ2-1,15,TRBV11-3,-,-,TGTGCCAGCAGCTTAGTAAGCAGCCAGGGGATTGAGCAGTTCTTC,CASSLVSSQGIEQFF
TRBJ1-1,17,TRBV4-3,-,-,TGCGCCAGCAGCCAAGACGGAAGAGGAGACGACGCGACTGAAGCTTTCTTT,CASSQDGRGDDATEAFF
TRBJ2-7,14,TRBV4-2,few,TRBD2,TGTGCCAGCAGCCAGACGGGAGGGCAGGGAGGGCAGTACTTC,CASSQTGGQGGQYF
TRBJ1-1,15,TRBV28,-,TRBD1,TGTGCCAGCAGTACAGGGGGCGCTTGGAACACTGAAGCTTTCTTT,CASSTGGAWNTEAFF
TRBJ1-4,13,TRBV29-1,once,TRBD1,TGCAGCGCAATACAGGGGGGGGATGAAAAACTGTTTTTT,CSAIQGGDEKLFF